One sample yielded the 24 T cell receptor beta chains listed below, sequenced in a study of memory CD4+ T cells and cytomegalovirus serostatus. The sort gate was single viable CD3+CD4+CD8-CD45RO+ cells for memory CD4+ T cells. Some clones are missing from TCRdb's copy, which holds only in-frame ones; the method was immunoSEQ multiplex PCR. The profile covers about 42,000 clones, with 65% to 80% appearing a single time and around 0.6% taken by the ten largest. Sequencing was done on a sample of memory CD4+ T cells from blood. The receptors here all came from an adult in good health and CMV-seronegative.

The chain joins TRBV4-2 to TRBJ2-7; 11 bases are a match to TRBD2. The trim removed 3 bases at V and 2 bases at J, leaving 3 bases unmatched. CDR3 length: 15 amino acids. Germline assignment: CDR1 LGHNA and CDR2 YNFKEQ. The CDR3 here is CASSQTSGNPYEQYF. The DNA of the CDR3 is TGTGCCAGCAGCCAGACTAGCGGGAATCCCTACGAGCAGTACTTC.

On this clone itself: One end of the junction fails to match germline, which may point to a read error. The rearrangement joins TRBV6-1 to TRBJ1-1, with D perhaps matching TRBD1 (6 bases). This CDR3 comprises 12 residues. CDR1 and CDR2 from the germline V gene are MNHNS and SASEGT. CDR3 sequence: CAISAQTGEAFF. The CDR3 bases are TGTGCCATCAGTGCCCAGACAGGTGAAGCTTTCTTT.

J is TRBJ1-2 and V is TRBV28; D unclear. The germline V gene has CDR1 MDHEN and CDR2 SYDVKM. V lost 4 bases and J lost 0, with 12 bases in between. This CDR3 is 15 amino acids long. CDR3 bases: TGTGCCAGCAGTTCCGGGCCGATAGCTAACTATGGCTACACCTTC. Amino acid sequence: CASSSGPIANYGYTF.

V usage is TRBV7-9 and J usage is TRBJ2-1, with D perhaps assigned TRBD1 or TRBD2 (5 bases each). Trimming cost V 6 bases and J 9 bases, with 18 bases left between them. The CDR3 loop spans 14 amino acids. Per germline, CDR1 SEHNR and CDR2 FQNEAQ (reference sequence). The chain's CDR3 is CASRQTGARSEQFF. The CDR3 nucleotides are TGTGCCAGCAGACAAACCGGGGCCAGGAGTGAGCAGTTCTTC.

This CDR3 reads CASSMRGLYSPLHF. The CDR3 region has the DNA TGTGCCAGTAGTATGAGGGGACTATATTCACCCCTCCACTTT. V is TRBV19 and J is TRBJ1-6; possibly TRBD1 for D (5 bases). Germline V gene sequence: CDR1 LNHDA, CDR2 SQIVND (reference sequence). The V and J ends lost 3 bases and 8 bases respectively, with 11 bases between them. The CDR3 sequence is 14 residues long.

The V and J genes are TRBV19 and TRBJ1-2; 8 bases fit TRBD1. The trim removed 4 bases at V and 7 bases at J, leaving 11 bases unmatched. The CDR3 consists of 15 residues. Looked up from germline, CDR1 is LNHDA and CDR2 is SQIVND (reference sequence). The CDR3 bases are TGTGCCAGTAGTAGCATAGGACAGGGTCTAGGTGGCTACACCTTC. It yields the protein CASSSIGQGLGGYTF.

The CDR3 protein is CASSQPSGTSGAKTSYNEQFF. DNA for the CDR3: TGCGCCAGCAGCCAACCCTCGGGGACTAGCGGGGCCAAAACCTCCTACAATGAGCAGTTCTTC. This rearrangement joins TRBV4-1 to TRBJ2-1; 13 bases fit TRBD2. J gave up 0 bases and V 2 bases, and 13 bases lay outside the gene matches. This CDR3 contains 21 residues. Germline lookup yields CDR1 MGHRA and CDR2 YSYEKL.

The chain is built from TRBV28 and TRBJ2-1; 14 bases align to TRBD2. The CDR3 contains 16 residues. After removal of 5 bases from V and 7 bases from J, the junction contained 7 bases not matched to a gene. Germline assignment: CDR1 MDHEN and CDR2 SYDVKM. CDR3 DNA sequence: TGTGCCAGCAGTGATGATGGACTAGCGGGGGGAAATGAGCAGTTCTTC. Its protein product is CASSDDGLAGGNEQFF.

The chain links TRBV11-2 to TRBJ2-1; 7 bases are a match to TRBD1. This CDR3 comprises 12 residues. V was clipped by 5 bases and J by 7 bases; unmatched bases: 2. CDR1 is SGHAT and CDR2 is FQNNGV in the germline V gene. The chain's CDR3 is CASSRTGNEQFF. The CDR3 region has the DNA TGTGCCAGCAGCCGGACAGGTAATGAGCAGTTCTTC.

The chain uses TRBV7-6 and TRBJ1-3; D remains unclear. This CDR3 spans 14 amino acids. Germline-derived CDR1 and CDR2 are SGHVS and FNYEAQ. DNA of the CDR3: TGTGCTCTCACCCCGGTCCTCTCTGGAAACACCATATATTTT. This encodes CALTPVLSGNTIYF.

This chain uses TRBV21-1 with TRBJ1-2. TRBV21-1 is a listed pseudogene. There are 18 residues in the CDR3. The CDR3 DNA sequence: TGTGCCAGCAGCACCTTAGAGAACGGGCAGGGCGGGGACTATGGCTACACCTTC. Translating gives CASSTLENGQGGDYGYTF.

The sample holds a few counts of this clone. This chain links TRBV18 with TRBJ2-3, with unresolved D. Germline V lookup: CDR1 KGHSH, CDR2 LQKENI. The V end was cut by 5 bases, the J end by 3 bases, with 6 bases between. The CDR3 sequence is 12 residues long. CDR3 bases: TGTGCCAGCTCATCCCAGACAGATACGCAGTATTTT. It is translated as CASSSQTDTQYF.

The V gene is TRBV6-5, the J gene TRBJ2-2; weak D call: TRBD2 (7 bases). The CDR3 contains 14 residues. The V gene's germline CDR1 is MNHEY and CDR2 SVGAGI. V lost 1 base, J lost 7 bases, and 10 bases lay in between. As DNA, the CDR3 is TGTGCCAGCAGTTACTTGGGGGGGCACGGGGAGCTGTTTTTT. This codes for CASSYLGGHGELFF.

This sequence joins TRBV19 and TRBJ1-2; 7 nucleotides agree with TRBD1. V lost 3 bases, J lost 4 bases, and 2 bases stayed unmatched. Germline lookup yields CDR1 LNHDA and CDR2 SQIVND (reference sequence). The CDR3 has 13 residues. CDR3 nucleotide sequence: TGTGCCAGTAGTATCCGGGACAGCTATGGCTACACCTTC. It encodes CASSIRDSYGYTF.

V is TRBV19 and J is TRBJ1-5; D is uncertain. This CDR3 contains 16 residues. Germline V CDR1 and CDR2: LNHDA, SQIVND (reference sequence). V was cut by 3 bases and J by 3 bases, with 15 bases left in between. The CDR3 DNA reads as TGTGCCAGTAGTATCGGCACCCTAAGGGACAATCAGCCCCAGCATTTT. The encoded protein is CASSIGTLRDNQPQHF.

The genes are TRBV5-6 and TRBJ2-7; D call uncertain. The CDR3 loop spans 12 amino acids. V was pared by 0 bases and J by 4 bases, with 5 bases between. Per the germline V gene, CDR1 is SGHDT and CDR2 is YYEEEE. The CDR3 DNA is TGTGCCAGCAGCTTGGAAAGTTACGAGCAGTACTTC. Protein sequence: CASSLESYEQYF.

This clone was detected only once. The chain links TRBV6-5 to TRBJ1-5; D call uncertain. Trimming shortened V by 11 bases and J by 6 bases, and 8 bases separated the two germline ends. CDR3 size: 10 residues. Per the germline V gene, CDR1 is MNHEY and CDR2 is SVGAGI. The CDR3 DNA is TGTGCCTGGAAGGGTCAGCCCCAGCATTTT. The encoded protein is CAWKGQPQHF.

This clone was observed a single time. The genes are TRBV19 and TRBJ2-7, with 7 bases matching TRBD2. Unmatched junction bases numbered 13, after V lost 7 bases and J lost 4 bases. Germline CDR1 and CDR2: LNHDA and SQIVND (reference sequence). The CDR3 runs to 15 residues. The CDR3 nucleotides read TGTGCCAGTAAACCCGGGGGGACGACTTTATACGAGCAGTACTTC. It is translated as CASKPGGTTLYEQYF.

The V call is TRBV21-1, the J call TRBJ1-2. TRBV21-1 is a pseudogene. The CDR3 runs to 15 residues. The CDR3 sequence is CASSRRRATNYGYTF. For the CDR3, the DNA is TGTGCCAGCAGCAGACGACGGGCGACTAACTATGGCTACACCTTC.

The V and J genes are TRBV5-5 and TRBJ1-6, with D perhaps matching TRBD1 (6 bases). From germline, CDR1 is SGHKS and CDR2 YYEKEE (reference sequence). Between the trimmed V and J ends, which lost 4 bases and 4 bases, there was a span of 12 bases. This CDR3 spans 15 amino acids. The CDR3 sequence is CASSRRGEYNSPLHF. The CDR3 bases are TGTGCCAGCAGCCGCAGGGGCGAATATAATTCACCCCTCCACTTT.

The chain is built from TRBV7-2 and TRBJ2-3; 12 nucleotides agree with TRBD2. The CDR3 length is 17 residues. J was trimmed by 0 bases and V by 5 bases; bases with no gene match: 6. Germline V gene data show CDR1 as SGHTA and CDR2 as FQGNSA. The CDR3 bases are TGTGCCAGCAGCCCCGGACTAGCGGGGACTAGCACAGATACGCAGTATTTT. Translated, it gives CASSPGLAGTSTDTQYF. The whole variable domain, filled in from reference TRBV7-2 and TRBJ2-3, reads GAGVSQSPSNKVTEKGKDVELRCDPISGHTALYWYRQSLGQGLEFLIYFQGNSAPDKSGLPSDRFSAERTGGSVSTLTIQRTQQEDSAVYLCASSPGLAGTSTDTQYFGPGTRLTVL.

The chain employs TRBV19 and TRBJ2-1; a weak D match, TRBD1 (5 bases). CDR1 and CDR2 (germline): LNHDA, SQIVND (reference sequence). The length of the CDR3 is 17 residues. V lost 3 bases, J lost 0 bases, and 15 bases lay in between. The CDR3 nucleotides are TGTGCCAGTAGTATCAAAGGTACAGGTAGCTCCTACAATGAGCAGTTCTTC. The encoded protein is CASSIKGTGSSYNEQFF.

V and J are TRBV7-2 and TRBJ1-3; no reliable D call. V lost 5 bases and J 4 bases, leaving 6 bases between the germline ends. Germline-derived CDR1 and CDR2 are SGHTA and FQGNSA. The CDR3 length is 12 residues. The CDR3 nucleotides are TGTGCCAGCAGCCAAAGGGGAAACACCATATATTTT. Translated: CASSQRGNTIYF.

The V gene is TRBV2, the J gene TRBJ2-1; TRBD1 matches 9 bases. V trimming: 10 bases; J trimming: 1 base; junction bases outside the gene matches: 8. Germline V gene sequence: CDR1 SNHLY, CDR2 FYNNEI. The CDR3 has 15 residues. The CDR3: CAKVQGALSYNEQFF. The CDR3 coding sequence is TGTGCCAAGGTACAGGGGGCATTGTCCTACAATGAGCAGTTCTTC. Filled out from reference TRBV2 and TRBJ2-1, the complete variable domain reads EPEVTQTPSHQVTQMGQEVILRCVPISNHLYFYWYRQILGQKVEFLVSFYNNEISEKSEIFDDQFSVERPDGSNFTLKIRSTKLEDSAMYFCAKVQGALSYNEQFFGPGTRLTVL.